Shown below are 16 T cell receptor beta chains from a single sample sequenced in a study of Ad26.COV2.S vaccination and SARS-CoV-2 variants. This table comes from immunoSEQ multiplex PCR, and its TCRdb copy is limited to in-frame clones, with some not included. Of 400,000 to 450,000 clones listed, roughly 87% are singletons. Specified treatment: some 19 received Ad26.COV2.S at low or high dose, single or two shots; roughly 5 received placebo; per-sample allocation not given. Sampling occurred on day 63 after the first vaccine or placebo injection. The source material was peripheral blood, sampled in a trial of Ad26.COV2.S vaccine versus placebo. The receptor source for this set is a person aged 18-60 years who received the Ad26.COV2.S COVID-19 vaccine or a placebo.

The rearrangement joins TRBV5-5 to TRBJ1-3; 7 positions agree with TRBD1. The V and J ends lost 1 base and 2 bases, in that order; junction bases with no gene match: 9. From germline, CDR1 is SGHKS and CDR2 YYEKEE (reference sequence). This CDR3 spans 17 amino acids. The CDR3 bases are TGTGCCAGCAGCTTGTTTCTCACCCAGGGGGCTGGAAACACCATATATTTT. Translating it yields CASSLFLTQGAGNTIYF.

The chain links TRBV7-9 to TRBJ2-3; a weak D match, TRBD2 (7 bases). Germline-derived CDR1 and CDR2 are SEHNR and FQNEAQ (reference sequence). V lost 5 bases, J lost 2 bases, and 20 bases lay in between. The CDR3 contains 17 residues. CDR3 residues: CASSRRGGATFTDTQYF. In DNA form, the CDR3 reads TGTGCCAGCAGCCGACGAGGGGGGGCCACCTTCACAGATACGCAGTATTTT.

This clone was recorded a few times. This chain links TRBV4-3 with TRBJ2-1; 8 nucleotides line up with TRBD2. The ends lost 0 bases at V and 4 bases at J; junction bases unmatched: 8. The CDR3 sequence is 17 residues long. Germline V gene sequence: CDR1 LGHNA, CDR2 YSLEER. Here the CDR3 reads CASSQELGLAGYNEQFF. As DNA, the CDR3 is TGCGCCAGCAGCCAAGAACTAGGCCTAGCGGGTTACAATGAGCAGTTCTTC.

The chain has TRBV19 and TRBJ2-3; the D gene is possibly TRBD1 (5 bases). CDR1 is LNHDA, CDR2 SQIVND, per germline (reference sequence). The ends were cut back, 6 bases at V and 1 base at J, with 14 bases in the middle. The CDR3 runs to 15 residues. CDR3 nucleotide sequence: TGTGCCAGTAGCAGGACGGGCAGGGGCACAGATACGCAGTATTTT. It specifies CASSRTGRGTDTQYF.

This clone was observed a single time. The chain carries TRBV24-1 and TRBJ2-7; 9 bases are shared with TRBD1. Germline-derived CDR1 and CDR2 are KGHDR and SFDVKD. This CDR3 is 16 amino acids long. Losses at the gene ends were 4 bases for V and 2 bases for J; bases not matched to a gene: 8. CDR3 bases: TGTGCCACCAGTGAAGGGGACAGGGCTGAGGCCTACGAGCAGTACTTC. Its protein is CATSEGDRAEAYEQYF.

V is TRBV7-9 and J is TRBJ1-3, with D unresolved. The CDR3 spans 14 residues. Trimming cost V 5 bases and J 0 bases, with 8 bases left between them. Germline V gives CDR1 SEHNR, CDR2 FQNEAQ (reference sequence). CDR3 in amino acids: CASSPLHSGNTIYF. The DNA for the CDR3 is TGTGCCAGCAGCCCCTTACACTCTGGAAACACCATATATTTT. The full variable domain, with the rest looked up from reference TRBV7-9 and TRBJ1-3, is DTGVSQNPRHKITKRGQNVTFRCDPISEHNRLYWYRQTLGQGPEFLTYFQNEAQLEKSRLLSDRFSAERPKGSFSTLEIQRTEQGDSAMYLCASSPLHSGNTIYFGEGSWLTVV.

The chain joins TRBV7-9 to TRBJ2-2, with 12 bases lining up with TRBD1. The CDR3 has 16 residues. In germline, CDR1 is SEHNR, CDR2 FQNEAQ (reference sequence). Losses at the gene ends were 4 bases for V and 1 base for J; bases not matched to a gene: 1. CDR3 amino acids: CASSWDRGQNTGELFF. The CDR3 region has the DNA TGTGCCAGCAGCTGGGACAGGGGGCAGAACACCGGGGAGCTGTTTTTT.

The sample holds a few counts of this clone. The chain couples TRBV4-1 to TRBJ2-7; maybe TRBD2 (5 bases). This CDR3 is built from 15 residues. The V end lost 1 base, the J end lost 3 bases, and 13 bases lay between the germline ends. CDR1 MGHRA and CDR2 YSYEKL come from the germline V gene. This CDR3 reads CASSQARGMGYEQYF. The CDR3 DNA is TGCGCCAGCAGCCAAGCAAGAGGGATGGGCTACGAGCAGTACTTC.

The CDR3 region has the DNA TGTGCCAGCAGTGGGGTCTCCCCCTACGAGCAGTACTTC. This gives the protein CASSGVSPYEQYF. The chain couples TRBV2 to TRBJ2-7, with D hard to call. The CDR3 is 13 amino acids. Germline V CDR1 and CDR2: SNHLY, FYNNEI. V shed 4 bases and J shed 2 bases, with 9 bases lying between them.

The chain links TRBV29-1 to TRBJ2-1; the D gene is possibly TRBD1 (6 bases). This CDR3 has 15 amino acids. Trimming removed 3 bases at V and 3 bases at J, with 15 bases between. Germline lookup yields CDR1 SQVTM and CDR2 ANQGSEA. In DNA form, the CDR3 reads TGCAGCGTTGAGGCCCTTCGGACAGACTACAATGAGCAGTTCTTC. Residues: CSVEALRTDYNEQFF.

The V gene is TRBV4-2, the J gene TRBJ2-1; tentatively, D is TRBD2 (5 bases). This CDR3 is built from 17 residues. Trimming removed 4 bases at V and 0 bases at J, with 16 bases between. Per germline, CDR1 LGHNA and CDR2 YNFKEQ. CDR3 DNA: TGTGCCAGCAGCCCCTCGGGAAGTGGGAGCTCCTACAATGAGCAGTTCTTC. Its protein product is CASSPSGSGSSYNEQFF.

CDR3 coding DNA: TGTGCCAGCAGTGCCCGGGACGCAGGCTACGAGCAGTACTTC. Its protein is CASSARDAGYEQYF. This rearrangement joins TRBV2 to TRBJ2-7; either TRBD1 or TRBD2 may fit D (5 bases each). The CDR3 has 14 residues. Between the trimmed V and J ends, which lost 4 bases and 3 bases, there was a span of 13 bases. Germline V CDR1 and CDR2: SNHLY, FYNNEI.

V and J are TRBV29-1 and TRBJ2-6; D unclear. The V gene's germline CDR1 is SQVTM and CDR2 ANQGSEA. The CDR3 sequence is 15 residues long. The V end was cut by 6 bases, the J end by 0 bases, with 12 bases between. CDR3 nucleotide sequence: TGCAGCGTAAACGGAGAAGGCTCTGGGGCCAACGTCCTGACTTTC. Translation: CSVNGEGSGANVLTF.

The chain couples TRBV6-5 to TRBJ2-7; no definite D call. V lost 6 bases and J lost 0, with 9 bases in between. The CDR3 is 13 residues long. Germline-derived CDR1 and CDR2 are MNHEY and SVGAGI. The CDR3 protein is CASRRQSSYEQYF. As DNA, the CDR3 is TGTGCCAGCAGGCGGCAGAGCTCCTACGAGCAGTACTTC.

The chain couples TRBV5-4 to TRBJ2-1; 11 positions match TRBD1. This CDR3 comprises 17 residues. Germline values: CDR1 SGHNT, CDR2 YYREEE (reference sequence). With V trimmed by 3 bases and J by 7 bases, 12 bases remained unmatched. This chain's CDR3 is CASSSRTGGAGRNEQFF. The CDR3 coding sequence is TGTGCCAGCAGCTCGAGGACAGGGGGCGCGGGTAGGAATGAGCAGTTCTTC.

V is TRBV6-2 or TRBV6-3 and J is TRBJ2-1, with D perhaps being TRBD1 or TRBD2 (5 bases each). Germline V gene lookup returns CDR1 MNHEY and CDR2 SVGEGT. Trimming took off 6 bases at V and 4 bases at J, with 16 bases between the two ends. This CDR3 has 15 residues. The CDR3: CASSRQRNGYNEQFF. CDR3 sequence (DNA): TGTGCCAGCAGCCGACAGCGGAACGGATACAATGAGCAGTTCTTC.